This TCR beta chain is from a study of blood T cell repertoires in COVID-19. The CDR3 length is 15 residues. The V gene end was trimmed by 4 bases and the J gene end by 4 bases; junction bases not matched to a gene: 7. Per germline, CDR1 SGHRS and CDR2 YFSETQ. Original analysis: Estimation of nucleated cell counts was performed using reference gene primer amplification. Profiled with immunoSEQ multiplex PCR; TCRdb holds only in-frame clones, not every one. The V and J calls and clone size come from that table; D and trimming were worked out from the DNA. The table lists 40,000 or so clones, roughly 73% of them singletons.

Material for sequencing was peripheral blood. The gene calls are TRBV5-1 and TRBJ2-3; 9 bases map to TRBD2. The TCR was taken from an older woman with acute or convalescent COVID-19. This CDR3 is CASSPIAGVSDTQYF. CDR3 DNA sequence: TGCGCCAGCAGCCCGATAGCGGGGGTATCAGATACGCAGTATTTT.